The T cell receptor (beta chain) described here comes from a study of blood T cell repertoires in COVID-19. Across the study: Acute-phase and convalescent COVID-19 samples originated in the United States, Italy and Spain. From T cells, B-cell-depleted T cells, or PBMCs came the material, which was cDNA or gDNA.

Original processing notes: Amplification of reference gene primers was used by the study to estimate nucleated cell counts. The data were produced by immunoSEQ multiplex PCR, yet TCRdb's version contains in-frame clones alone and is incomplete. That table is the source of V, J and clone size, and D and trimming were worked out from the DNA. The table includes tens of thousands of clones, roughly four fifths detected once. The source of this sequence is a man aged 60-69 years with acute or convalescent COVID-19. The sequencing sample was made of peripheral blood.

The CDR3 DNA is TGTGCCAGTAGTGAATTGACAGCGAACACTGAAGCTTTCTTT. It translates to CASSELTANTEAFF. V usage is TRBV19 and J usage is TRBJ1-1, with D perhaps TRBD1 (5 bases). CDR3 length: 14 amino acids. The germline V gene has CDR1 LNHDA and CDR2 SQIVND (reference sequence). The V end was cut by 5 bases, the J end by 1 base, with 11 bases between.